The clone carrying this TCR beta chain has a handful of counts. TCRdb's table, derived via immunoSEQ multiplex PCR, lists solely in-frame clones and lacks some. The sample records approximately 260,000 clones, over 65% being singletons. V lost 0 bases and J lost 5, with 10 bases in between. Germline CDR1 LNHDA, CDR2 SQIVND (reference sequence). The CDR3 totals 15 residues. The data originate from a study of blood T cell repertoires in COVID-19. Study in general: Sample material is recorded as cDNA or gDNA derived from T cells, B-cell-depleted T cells, or PBMCs.

The sample consisted of peripheral blood. The V gene is TRBV19, the J gene TRBJ2-2, with D tentatively TRBD1 (6 bases). The clonotype originates from a man aged 55 to 70 who had recovered from COVID-19. The CDR3 region is CASSIEDSPTGELFF. The CDR3 bases are TGTGCCAGTAGTATAGAGGACAGTCCTACCGGGGAGCTGTTTTTT.